The rows below give T cell receptor beta chains drawn from one sample of a study of T cells in Graves' hyperthyroidism and ophthalmopathy. From the multiplex PCR reads, TCRdb called clonotypes with MiXCR, one entry per CDR3 protein. The top ten hold roughly a tenth of the sample, which has about 700,000 distinct CDR3 sequences, around 15% seen once. What was sequenced was blood. The receptor source for this set is a woman aged 18-29 years with Graves' hyperthyroidism. Each CDR3 is given with its conserved first and last residue. D genes are given only for firm matches. For some rows the clone size is stated as once, few or many, or as a class when expanded; others skip it.

clone size	D gene	V gene	J gene	CDR3 DNA	CDR3 protein
NA	NA	TRBV29-1	TRBJ1-2	TGCAGCGTTGAGCTCTACCGACAGGAGGGGCGTTCGTATGGCTACACCTTC	CSVELYRQEGRSYGYTF
few	NA	TRBV29-1	TRBJ2-1	TGCAGCATTGGGAGCTCCTACAATGAGCAGTTCTTC	CSIGSSYNEQFF
many	NA	TRBV2	TRBJ2-1	TGTGCCAGCAGAGTACAAGGGGGATGGTACAATGAGCAGTTCTTC	CASRVQGGWYNEQFF
many	TRBD2	TRBV6-2/TRBV6-3	TRBJ2-3	TGTGCCAGCAGTCCAGCCAATAGCGGGAGTATGAATACGCAGTATTTT	CASSPANSGSMNTQYF
few	NA	TRBV19	TRBJ2-1	TGTGCCAGTAGTATGAGCCCATACAATGAGCAGTTCTTC	CASSMSPYNEQFF
many	TRBD2	TRBV5-1	TRBJ2-7	TGCGCCAGCAGCTTGGCGACGGGAGGCCCCCAGGGCGAGCAGTACTTC	CASSLATGGPQGEQYF
many	NA	TRBV6-1	TRBJ1-2	TGTGCCAGCAGCCCCTCAGAAGGTGGCTACACCTTC	CASSPSEGGYTF
many	TRBD1	TRBV11-2	TRBJ1-1	TGTGCCAGCAGGACGACAGGGTACACTGAAGCTTTCTTT	CASRTTGYTEAFF
few	TRBD1	TRBV13	TRBJ1-4	TGTGCCAGCAGCGCCGGGACAGGGGATGAAAAACTGTTTTTT	CASSAGTGDEKLFF
many	NA	TRBV12-3/TRBV12-4	TRBJ1-2	TGTGCCAGCAGTTCAGACGGACGCTATGGCTACACCTTC	CASSSDGRYGYTF
few	NA	TRBV12-3/TRBV12-4	TRBJ2-2	TGTGCCAGCAGTTTAGTCTCAGGGGGTAGCGGGGTGAACACCGGGGAGCTGTTTTTT	CASSLVSGGSGVNTGELFF
many	NA	TRBV27	TRBJ1-2	TGTGCCAGCAGGACGGGGGGGTTTGGCTACACCTTC	CASRTGGFGYTF
few	NA	TRBV9	TRBJ2-5	TGTGCCAGCAGCGGCGACGGGTACCAAGAGACCCAGTACTTC	CASSGDGYQETQYF
many	NA	TRBV30	TRBJ1-1	TGTGCCTGGGGACAATCCGGGACCATAAACACTGAAGCTTTCTTT	CAWGQSGTINTEAFF
NA	NA	TRBV6-1	TRBJ1-1	TGTGCCAGCAGTGACCCGCGGCAGGGCCGAACTGAAGCTTTCTTT	CASSDPRQGRTEAFF
many	NA	TRBV12-3/TRBV12-4	TRBJ2-5	TGTGCCAGCAGTAATGGAAAGGAAGAGACCCAGTACTTC	CASSNGKEETQYF
NA	NA	TRBV7-9	TRBJ2-5	TGTGCCAGCAGCGAGGGAGCTTGGAGGGATGGCATGGAGACCCAGTACTTC	CASSEGAWRDGMETQYF
NA	NA	TRBV19	TRBJ2-2	TGTGCCAGTAGTAATCTGGGGAACACCGGGGAGCTGTTTTTT	CASSNLGNTGELFF
NA	TRBD2	TRBV28	TRBJ2-1	TGTGCCAGCACTTTCTCAGGGGGACTAGCCGACAATGAGCAGTTCTTC	CASTFSGGLADNEQFF
many	TRBD2	TRBV18	TRBJ2-5	TGTGCCAGCAACCGCGGGGGAAAGCGGGAGACCCAGTACTTC	CASNRGGKRETQYF
few	NA	TRBV5-1	TRBJ2-7	TGCGCCAGCAGCCGAATCTTCATGCCGGACTATGACATTGGCTACGAGCAGTACTTC	CASSRIFMPDYDIGYEQYF
many	NA	TRBV27	TRBJ1-1	TGTGCCAGCAGTTTAATGGGGGGAATGAACACTGAAGCTTTCTTT	CASSLMGGMNTEAFF
many	NA	TRBV7-2	TRBJ1-4	TGTGCCAGCAGCTTAGCAACTAATGAAAAACTGTTTTTT	CASSLATNEKLFF
few	NA	TRBV28	TRBJ2-3	TGTGCCAGCAGTTTTTGGGGAGATACGCAGTATTTT	CASSFWGDTQYF
many	NA	TRBV6-5	TRBJ1-1	TGTGCCAGCAGTTACTTCGGGCCCCCGGAGACTGAAGCTTTCTTT	CASSYFGPPETEAFF
NA	TRBD1	TRBV28	TRBJ1-3	TGTGCCAGCAGAACCGGACAGGGGGGTGGAAACACCATATATTTT	CASRTGQGGGNTIYF
many	NA	TRBV28	TRBJ2-7	TGTGCCAGCAGTCATCCCGCGGGGCGCAGGTACGAGCAGTACTTC	CASSHPAGRRYEQYF
NA	NA	TRBV4-1	TRBJ1-4	TGCGCCAGCAGCCAGAATACCCACACCTCCGGATATGAAAAACTGTTTTTT	CASSQNTHTSGYEKLFF
many	NA	TRBV13	TRBJ2-1	TGTGCCAGCAGCTTAAGCCCACCCGGGTGGGCTAGGGGTGACGATGAGCAGTTCTTC	CASSLSPPGWARGDDEQFF
NA	NA	TRBV9	TRBJ2-7	TGTGCCAGCAGCCTGTCCCCGAACCCCTACGAGCAGTACTTC	CASSLSPNPYEQYF
many	TRBD1	TRBV12-3/TRBV12-4	TRBJ2-7	TGTGCCAGCAGTTCCCGGGACAGCTACGAGCAGTACTTC	CASSSRDSYEQYF
few	TRBD2	TRBV25-1	TRBJ2-1	TGTGCCAGCAGTCAGTGGCGGACTAGCGGAAACTCCTACAATGAGCAGTTCTTC	CASSQWRTSGNSYNEQFF
few	TRBD2	TRBV28	TRBJ2-2	TGTGCCAGCAGTTTATATCAGCGGGGGAAGGACGGGGAGCTGTTTTTT	CASSLYQRGKDGELFF
many	NA	TRBV15	TRBJ1-1	TGTGCCACCAGCAGAGGCGACAGTACCTCTGAAGCTTTCTTT	CATSRGDSTSEAFF
few	NA	TRBV9	TRBJ1-5	TGTGCCAGCAGCGTAGAACCCTATCAGCCCCAGCATTTT	CASSVEPYQPQHF
many	NA	TRBV10-3	TRBJ2-7	TGTGCCACCTATGAGGCAGGGTTAAACGAGCAGTACTTC	CATYEAGLNEQYF
many	TRBD2	TRBV28	TRBJ2-7	TGTGCCAGCAGTCTAGGACTAGCGGGAGGGTACGAGCAGTACTTC	CASSLGLAGGYEQYF
many	TRBD1	TRBV7-2	TRBJ2-3	TGTGCCAGCAGCTCACAGGGGACCTCTAGCACAGATACGCAGTATTTT	CASSSQGTSSTDTQYF
NA	TRBD1	TRBV6-2/TRBV6-3	TRBJ1-6	TGTGCCAGCAGTTACCCGGACAGGGCGTATTCACCCCTCCACTTT	CASSYPDRAYSPLHF
many	TRBD1	TRBV4-1	TRBJ2-7	TGCGCCAGCAGCCAAGATGACAGGGTCTACGAGCAGTACTTC	CASSQDDRVYEQYF
many	NA	TRBV11-2	TRBJ2-7	TGTGCCAGCAGCTTAGGAACGGGACGATCCTACGAGCAGTACTTC	CASSLGTGRSYEQYF
NA	NA	TRBV5-1	TRBJ2-1	TGCGCCAGCAGCTTAGGTGGGATTCACAATGGGCAGTTCTTC	CASSLGGIHNGQFF
NA	TRBD2	TRBV6-5	TRBJ2-7	TGTGCCAGCAGTTACTTAGGCAGCGGGAAAAGCGAGCAGTACTTC	CASSYLGSGKSEQYF
many	NA	TRBV20-1	TRBJ2-1	TGCAGTGCTAGAGCGGCGACGGGACTCCAGGAGTATGAGCAGTTCTTC	CSARAATGLQEYEQFF
NA	TRBD1	TRBV20-1	TRBJ1-1	TGCAGTGCTAGAGGAGGGGGCCTGGCCGAGGGGAACACTGAAGCTTTCTTT	CSARGGGLAEGNTEAFF
many	TRBD2	TRBV7-2	TRBJ2-1	TGTGCCAGCAGAGCCGGGACTAGCGGGAGTGGGGCCTACAATGAGCAGTTCTTC	CASRAGTSGSGAYNEQFF